The sequence of this TCR beta chain was determined in a study of regulatory T cells in long-lasting Graves disease. Building of the TCR beta libraries involved iRepertoire HTBI primers and Arm-PCR of CDR3 regions. MiXCR was run by TCRdb on the multiplex PCR reads, yielding one entry per CDR3 protein. The sample carries a few hundred thousand distinct CDR3 sequences, about a sixth recorded once. Stated time point: newly diagnosed GD, antithyroid drugs for less than 3 months. Construction of the TCR library relied on RNA isolated from PBMCs. The germline V and J ends were trimmed by 7 bases and 7 bases, with 26 bases remaining between them. The CDR3 has 17 residues. The germline V gene encodes CDR1 MNHEY and CDR2 SVGEGT. Study conclusions and caveats: Possibly, too few samples lowered accuracy.

This clonotype was detected ten times or more. Its antigen is not known. These sequences were also reported in another study, on T cells in Graves' hyperthyroidism and ophthalmopathy. Turning to that study: Patients between 18 and 65 years old had hyperthyroidism, newly diagnosed and lasting under 2 months. The HTBI set primed first-round TCR CDR3 RT-PCR. Expanded thyroid clonotypes (above 0.001) were mostly also found in blood.

The TCR was taken from a man aged 40-50 years with Graves disease. Sample: peripheral blood mononuclear cells (PBMCs), taken at new diagnosis, from a patient treated with antithyroid drugs. V is TRBV6-2 or TRBV6-3 and J is TRBJ2-1; TRBD1 might be the D (7 bases). The CDR3 DNA reads as TGTGCCAGCACCCCGGGAGCAGGGGGATCAAGATGGAATGAGCAGTTCTTC. Translated: CASTPGAGGSRWNEQFF.